The 2 T cell receptor beta chains given below trace back to one sample, sequenced in a study of T cells in Graves' hyperthyroidism and ophthalmopathy. The TCR beta CDR3 regions underwent amplification using RNA transcripts as the source. Using the HTBI primer set, a first-round RT-PCR was run on the TCR CDR3. In TCRdb, the multiplex PCR reads were re-called with MiXCR into one record per CDR3 protein. Here the sample spans 470,000 or so distinct CDR3 sequences, around 21% being singletons. The sample comprised blood. The receptors come from a man aged 18 to 29 with Graves' hyperthyroidism.

Many counts were recorded for this clonotype. This sequence joins TRBV6-5 and TRBJ2-7; unclear D gene. From germline, CDR1 is MNHEY and CDR2 SVGAGI. V dropped 4 bases and J dropped 7 bases, with 17 bases sitting between them. This CDR3 comprises 14 residues. For the CDR3, the DNA is TGTGCCAGCAGTTTCGCGTGGAGCTCGTCTGAGCAGTACTTC. This encodes CASSFAWSSSEQYF.

This clonotype was counted many times. This chain joins TRBV7-8 and TRBJ2-5, with D tentatively TRBD1 or TRBD2 (5 bases each). Trimming cost V 1 base and J 4 bases, with 19 bases left between them. Germline CDR1 SGHVS, CDR2 FQNEAQ. The CDR3 length is 17 residues. The CDR3 reads CASSLDYLGAGRETQYF. The DNA of the CDR3 is TGTGCCAGCAGCTTAGATTACCTAGGGGCAGGGAGAGAGACCCAGTACTTC.